The 7 T cell receptor beta chains reported below all come from one sample, sequenced in a study of blood T cell repertoires in COVID-19. Using immunoSEQ multiplex PCR, the repertoire was profiled, and TCRdb retains in-frame clones only, with some absent. The sample shows some 200,000 clones, roughly 80% of them seen only once. Sequencing used peripheral blood. The receptor set was obtained from a woman at least 80 years old with acute or convalescent COVID-19.

The J gene is TRBJ1-1, the V gene TRBV19, with D possibly matching TRBD1 (5 bases). The length of the CDR3 is 14 residues. From germline, CDR1 is LNHDA and CDR2 SQIVND (reference sequence). Trimming cost V 2 bases and J 5 bases, with 12 bases left between them. This CDR3 reads CASSIRTGETEAFF. The CDR3 DNA sequence: TGTGCCAGTAGTATAAGGACGGGGGAGACTGAAGCTTTCTTT.

Only a few counts were recorded for this clone. The chain has TRBV19 and TRBJ2-2; D gene ambiguous. CDR3 size: 15 residues. Trimming cost V 7 bases and J 0 bases, with 12 bases left between them. The V gene's germline CDR1 is LNHDA and CDR2 SQIVND (reference sequence). The CDR3 DNA reads TGTGCCAGTACTTCGTGGGCGACGAACACCGGGGAGCTGTTTTTT. Translating it yields CASTSWATNTGELFF.

The J gene is TRBJ2-7, the V gene TRBV5-4; 9 bases are shared with TRBD2. The CDR3 covers 15 residues. Germline-derived CDR1 and CDR2 are SGHNT and YYREEE (reference sequence). The V gene end was trimmed by 7 bases and the J gene end by 1 base; junction bases not matched to a gene: 9. As DNA, the CDR3 is TGTGCCAGCGGGGCGGGGACTAGCCTTTCCTACGAGCAGTACTTC. Protein: CASGAGTSLSYEQYF.

The V gene is TRBV27, the J gene TRBJ2-7; 8 bases are shared with TRBD1. V gave up 4 bases and J gave up 9 bases; unmatched junction bases: 11. CDR3 length equals 14 residues. CDR1 and CDR2 from the germline V gene are MNHEY and SMNVEV (reference sequence). The chain's CDR3 is CASSSRGQGVGQYF. The CDR3 DNA follows: TGTGCCAGCAGTTCCCGCGGACAGGGAGTGGGGCAGTACTTC.

This clone was counted between two and nine times. V usage is TRBV5-8 and J usage is TRBJ1-1, with TRBD1 as a possible D gene (6 bases). Germline assignment: CDR1 SGHTS and CDR2 YDEGEE. The CDR3 runs to 14 residues. Trimming took off 4 bases at V and 2 bases at J, with 12 bases between the two ends. CDR3 sequence: CASSPGHVNTEAFF. The CDR3 bases are TGTGCCAGCAGCCCGGGACACGTAAACACTGAAGCTTTCTTT.

This clone was counted at least ten times. The chain links TRBV7-8 to TRBJ2-2; 8 bases agree with TRBD2. The germline CDR1 and CDR2 sequences are SGHVS and FQNEAQ. CDR3 length: 15 amino acids. With 5 bases clipped from V and 0 bases from J, the junction kept 2 bases outside the gene matches. CDR3 sequence: CASSQGLANTGELFF. In nucleotides, the CDR3 is TGTGCCAGCAGCCAGGGACTAGCGAACACCGGGGAGCTGTTTTTT.

A few counts support this clone. The genes are TRBV12-5 and TRBJ1-5; tentative D call: TRBD1 (5 bases). V dropped 1 base and J dropped 1 base, with 14 bases sitting between them. The CDR3 is 17 amino acids. Germline V CDR1 and CDR2: LGHNT, FRNRAP. The CDR3 nucleotides read TGTGCTAGTGGTTTGGCAGGGTTTGCGGGGAGCAATCAGCCCCAGCATTTT. It codes for CASGLAGFAGSNQPQHF.